This T cell receptor (beta chain) was documented in a study of shared clonotypes between healthy human individuals. The authors' processing: Sequence data from immunoSEQ were junction-only and lacked quality scores; consequently, filtering differed. Assay used: immunoSEQ multiplex PCR; TCRdb lists only in-frame clones, some missing. Clone size and V and J calls were adopted from that table, with D and trimming inferred from the DNA. Of about 2 million clones listed, about 95% are singletons. The CDR3 has 15 amino acids. V lost 6 bases to trimming and J lost 2 bases; unmatched junction nucleotides: 8. The germline gives CDR1 SEHNR, CDR2 FQNEAQ (reference sequence). CD8 cells regarded as naive lacked CD45RO, were positively chosen for CCR7, and omitted terminally differentiated effector memory CD45RA+ cells. The donors, all of them Caucasian adults, lived in Nashville, Tennessee.

Sequencing used naive CD8+ T cells sorted from blood. This rearrangement joins TRBV7-9 to TRBJ2-5; 8 bases agree with TRBD1. The receptor was derived from a man between 18 and 35 years old in good health. Here the CDR3 DNA reads TGTGCCAGCAGTCCACCGGGACAGGAACAAGAGACCCAGTACTTC. This sequence encodes CASSPPGQEQETQYF. The full variable domain, in which reference TRBV7-9 and TRBJ2-5 provide the parts outside the CDR3, is DTGVSQNPRHKITKRGQNVTFRCDPISEHNRLYWYRQTLGQGPEFLTYFQNEAQLEKSRLLSDRFSAERPKGSFSTLEIQRTEQGDSAMYLCASSPPGQEQETQYFGPGTRLLVL.